This T cell receptor beta chain emerged from a study of CD8 T cells in ankylosing spondylitis. Study-wide findings and caveats: What appeared characteristic of ankylosing spondylitis blood was a TCR beta motif of fewer than ten highly homologous variants. Reported data indicate significant enrichment of disease-linked clones within matched ankylosing spondylitis synovial fluid. In peripheral blood, disease-linked CD8+ clones occurred at relatively low frequencies.

Scientists made TCR beta libraries using quantitative 5'-RACE with molecular barcodes. Each CDR3 protein is one row after TCRdb ran MiXCR on the 5' RACE reads. The data contain approximately 90,000 distinct CDR3 sequences, about 7.7% of them singletons. The ends lost 6 bases at V and 1 base at J; junction bases unmatched: 9. The CDR3 runs 14 residues. CDR1 and CDR2 (germline): DFQATT, SNEGSKA (reference sequence). This clonotype was recorded many times. Its cognate antigen is unknown. This clonotype originated in a male donor with ankylosing spondylitis or in good health (not recorded which). This chain uses TRBV20-1 with TRBJ2-7; 7 bases match TRBD1. The specimen was blood, either unsorted or a sorted T cell fraction (not recorded which). The DNA for the CDR3 is TGCAGTGCCAGTAGACAGGGTGGGTCCTACGAGCAGTACTTC. It encodes CSASRQGGSYEQYF.